Listed below are T cell receptor beta chains from one sample, sequenced in a study of blood T cell repertoires in COVID-19. Using immunoSEQ multiplex PCR, the repertoire was profiled, and TCRdb retains in-frame clones only, with some absent. This sample yields approximately 44,000 clones, of which more than 80% are seen a single time; under 9% belongs to the top ten. Sequencing used peripheral blood. All receptors come from a man aged 60 to 69 with active COVID-19. Both conserved end residues are trimmed from each CDR3. Clone size is shown for a subset of rows, as once, few, many or a class of expanded clone.

J gene,clone size,V gene,CDR3 protein
TRBJ1-2,-,TRBV6-5,ASSYSEGVYGYT
TRBJ2-7,-,TRBV30,AWSKDRGLSSSYEQY
TRBJ2-4,-,TRBV13,ASSWTSKNIQY
TRBJ1-1,once,TRBV12-5,ASGLAGEAF
TRBJ2-7,-,TRBV28,ASSLGRPYEQY
TRBJ2-5,-,TRBV11-3,ASSSPGQGVETQY
TRBJ2-1,-,TRBV7-8,ASSLDPPTGRSYNEQF
TRBJ1-6,-,TRBV5-8,ASSSRGNDNSPLH
TRBJ2-3,once,TRBV23-1,ASRVQGAQADTQY
TRBJ1-5,-,TRBV18,ASSPSGNQPQH
TRBJ2-5,-,TRBV6-5,ASSRLGETQY
TRBJ2-1,-,TRBV4-2,ASSQDGLAGEGNEQF
TRBJ2-5,-,TRBV7-7,ASSIARAGREETQY
TRBJ2-5,-,TRBV5-1,ASTKEGTGGLETQY
TRBJ2-1,once,TRBV18,ASSPPGQGQRQF
TRBJ1-1,-,TRBV11-2,ASSGRQGPGNTEAF
TRBJ2-7,few,TRBV6-1,ASSEGRADLYEQY
TRBJ2-7,few,TRBV19,ASSMSGRPSYEQY
TRBJ2-1,-,TRBV2,ASIVGLGGPGTSGSNEQF
TRBJ2-3,-,TRBV5-1,ASRGSGSLTDTQY
TRBJ2-5,-,TRBV19,ASSTVDREETQY
TRBJ2-3,-,TRBV25-1,ASSPHGTDTDTQY
TRBJ2-3,-,TRBV28,ASSFSTGGKDTQY
TRBJ1-4,-,TRBV5-6,ASSWGPNEKLF
TRBJ2-1,-,TRBV7-2,ASSGRTGFTNEQF
TRBJ2-7,few,TRBV2,ASSAGQPGSDEQY
TRBJ1-2,-,TRBV11-2,ASSLLMGPSYGYT
TRBJ2-3,-,TRBV7-2,ASSLLPGGPTDTQY
TRBJ2-3,-,TRBV12-3/TRBV12-4,ASSPIADTQY
TRBJ1-2,-,TRBV5-4,ASSFGQGSGYGYT
TRBJ2-7,once,TRBV10-1,ASSEYRGTSTYEQY
TRBJ2-2,-,TRBV3-1/TRBV3-2,ASSHSTGELF
TRBJ1-5,-,TRBV19,ASSISDKIDQPQH
TRBJ2-2,-,TRBV15,ATSIELADPTGELF
TRBJ2-1,-,TRBV5-1,ASSQFQAGNEQF
TRBJ2-7,-,TRBV2,ATLRPPQGGEQY
TRBJ2-2,few,TRBV7-9,ASSPGTGISRELF
TRBJ2-7,-,TRBV5-1,ASRTGQGAIYEQY
TRBJ1-1,-,TRBV5-1,ASSFNTVNTEAF